This T cell receptor beta chain was recovered during a study of regulatory T cells in long-lasting Graves disease. Notes on the study in general: Segments TRBV28, TRBJ1-2 and TRBJ2-5 showed preferential usage in persistent disease. Patients with persistent disease shared 2,700 or so public clonotypes, outpacing the roughly 870 shared by new patients.

This clonotype has a count of ten or more. Its antigen remains unidentified. Time point: persistent/refractory GD, antithyroid drugs over 5 years with positive TRAb. From PBMCs, RNA was extracted and then used to make the TCR library. V was clipped by 4 bases and J by 3 bases; unmatched bases: 5. The CDR3 loop spans 15 amino acids. Germline lookup yields CDR1 KGHDR and CDR2 SFDVKD. Construction of the TCR beta libraries employed iRepertoire HTBI primers in conjunction with Arm-PCR of CDR3 regions. TCRdb re-called the multiplex PCR reads through MiXCR, storing one row per CDR3 protein. Here the sample spans about 340,000 distinct CDR3 sequences, 15% to 20% being singletons.

The chain couples TRBV24-1 to TRBJ1-5; 7 positions agree with TRBD1. This receptor was obtained from a female donor with Graves disease. This specimen consisted of peripheral blood mononuclear cells (PBMCs), obtained when the disease was refractory, from a patient treated with antithyroid drugs. CDR3 in DNA: TGTGCCACCAGTGAGACGACAGGGCACAATCAGCCCCAGCATTTT. Protein product: CATSETTGHNQPQHF.